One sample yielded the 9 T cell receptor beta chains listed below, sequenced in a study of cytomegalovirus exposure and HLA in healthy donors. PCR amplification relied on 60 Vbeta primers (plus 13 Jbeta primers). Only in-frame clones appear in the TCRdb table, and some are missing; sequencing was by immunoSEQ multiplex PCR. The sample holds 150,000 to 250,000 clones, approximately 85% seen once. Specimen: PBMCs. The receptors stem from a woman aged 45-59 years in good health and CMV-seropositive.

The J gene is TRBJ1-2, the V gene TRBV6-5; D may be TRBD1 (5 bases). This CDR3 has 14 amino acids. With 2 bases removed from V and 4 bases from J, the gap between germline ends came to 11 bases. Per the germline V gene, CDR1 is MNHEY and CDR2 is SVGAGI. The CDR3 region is CASSYGAELYGYTF. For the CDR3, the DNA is TGTGCCAGCAGTTACGGGGCGGAACTCTATGGCTACACCTTC.

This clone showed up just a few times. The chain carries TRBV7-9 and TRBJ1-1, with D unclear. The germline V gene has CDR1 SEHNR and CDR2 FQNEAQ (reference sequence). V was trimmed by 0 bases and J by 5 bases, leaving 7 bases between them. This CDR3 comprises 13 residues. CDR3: CASSLAWATEAFF. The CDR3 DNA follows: TGTGCCAGCAGCTTAGCGTGGGCGACTGAAGCTTTCTTT. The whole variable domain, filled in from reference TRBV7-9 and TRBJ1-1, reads DTGVSQNPRHKITKRGQNVTFRCDPISEHNRLYWYRQTLGQGPEFLTYFQNEAQLEKSRLLSDRFSAERPKGSFSTLEIQRTEQGDSAMYLCASSLAWATEAFFGQGTRLTVV.

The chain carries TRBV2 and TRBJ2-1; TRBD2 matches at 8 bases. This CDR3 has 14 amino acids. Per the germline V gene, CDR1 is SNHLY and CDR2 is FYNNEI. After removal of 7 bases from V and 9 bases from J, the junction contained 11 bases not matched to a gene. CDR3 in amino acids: CASNPSGGDGEQFF. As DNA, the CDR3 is TGTGCCAGCAATCCCAGCGGGGGCGACGGTGAGCAGTTCTTC.

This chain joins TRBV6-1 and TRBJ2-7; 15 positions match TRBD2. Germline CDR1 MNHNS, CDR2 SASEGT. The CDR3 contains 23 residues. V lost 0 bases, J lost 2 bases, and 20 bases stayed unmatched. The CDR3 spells CASSEARRQMLPGLAGGTYEQYF. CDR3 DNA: TGTGCCAGCAGTGAAGCGCGGAGACAGATGCTACCGGGACTAGCGGGAGGAACCTACGAGCAGTACTTC.

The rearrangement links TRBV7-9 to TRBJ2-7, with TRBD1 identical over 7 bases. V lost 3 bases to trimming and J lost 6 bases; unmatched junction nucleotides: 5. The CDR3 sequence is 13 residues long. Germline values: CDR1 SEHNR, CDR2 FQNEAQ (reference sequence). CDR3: CASSFDRVGEQYF. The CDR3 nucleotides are TGTGCCAGCAGCTTTGACAGGGTGGGCGAGCAGTACTTC.

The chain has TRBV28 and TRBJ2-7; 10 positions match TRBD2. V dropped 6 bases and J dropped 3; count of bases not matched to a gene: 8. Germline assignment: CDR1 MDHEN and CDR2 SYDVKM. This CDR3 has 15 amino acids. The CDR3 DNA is TGTGCCAGCAGCGCTCCGGGACTAGCGAGCTACGAGCAGTACTTC. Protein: CASSAPGLASYEQYF.

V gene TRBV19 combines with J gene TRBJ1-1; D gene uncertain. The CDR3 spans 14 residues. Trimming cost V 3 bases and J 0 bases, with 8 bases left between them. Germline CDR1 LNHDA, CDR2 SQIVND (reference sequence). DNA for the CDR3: TGTGCCAGTAGTATTATGCCTATGAACACTGAAGCTTTCTTT. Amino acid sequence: CASSIMPMNTEAFF.

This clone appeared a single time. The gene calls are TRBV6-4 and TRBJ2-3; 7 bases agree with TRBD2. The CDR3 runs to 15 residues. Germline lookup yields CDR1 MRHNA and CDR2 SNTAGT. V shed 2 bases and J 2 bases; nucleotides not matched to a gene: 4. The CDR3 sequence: CASSDMGRDTDTQYF. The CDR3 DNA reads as TGTGCCAGCAGTGACATGGGGAGGGACACAGATACGCAGTATTTT.

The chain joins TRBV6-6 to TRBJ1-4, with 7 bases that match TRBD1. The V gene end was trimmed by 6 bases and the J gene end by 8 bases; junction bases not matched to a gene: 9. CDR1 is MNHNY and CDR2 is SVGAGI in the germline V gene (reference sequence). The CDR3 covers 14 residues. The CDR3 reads CASSPQGMGEKLFF. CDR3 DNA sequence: TGTGCCAGCAGCCCACAGGGGATGGGCGAAAAACTGTTTTTT.